This T cell receptor beta chain was recovered during a study of T cell responses to AZD1222 COVID-19 vaccine. Study-level points and caveats: Breadth and depth of Spike-specific TCRs rose after two AZD1222 doses. Seropositive status at baseline applied to only a handful of AZD1222 recipients.

About this clone itself: Its antigen remains unknown.

Sequencing used immunoSEQ multiplex PCR; TCRdb keeps in-frame clones, though not all of them. The sample holds under 75,000 clones, 85% seen once. V was shortened by 6 bases and J by 7 bases, with 12 bases between the two germline ends. Germline V gene data show CDR1 as MDHEN and CDR2 as SYDVKM. The CDR3 runs 12 residues. This clonotype originated in an adult in good health. The sequences come from peripheral blood, collected on day 0 of AZD1222 vaccination. The chain combines TRBV28 with TRBJ1-2, with a tentative D call TRBD1 (6 bases). This CDR3 is CASRQGLRGYTF. Here the CDR3 DNA reads TGTGCCAGCAGACAGGGTTTACGTGGCTACACCTTC.